This T cell receptor beta chain was observed in a study of low-dose radiotherapy and immunotherapy resistance in tumors. Overall study context: Participants in Cohort 1 were administered 0.5 Gy per fraction at 2-week intervals, to a cumulative dose of 6.5 Gy. Cyclophosphamide infusions of 200 mg/m2 came every two weeks, one day before radiation-immunotherapy. Oral aspirin 300 mg was taken by patients daily for four cycles from cycle 1 day 1.

Both TCRalpha and TCRbeta chains were reverse transcribed with V-gene-specific primers. TCR amplification used roughly 20 PCR cycles, a constant-region primer and a V-primer adapter. TCRdb re-called the reads with MiXCR, one entry per CDR3 protein. The table has roughly 8,000 distinct CDR3 sequences, roughly 57% seen once. Tumors of eligible patients were advanced, solid and lacking tumor-infiltrating lymphocytes. With V trimmed by 5 bases and J by 5 bases, 9 bases remained unmatched. Germline CDR1 is DFQATT and CDR2 is SNEGSKA (reference sequence). The CDR3 has 14 residues. The chain recombines TRBV20-1 with TRBJ2-5, with 9 bases identical to TRBD1. The sequence was obtained from a human donor with advanced metastatic prostate, ovarian, gallbladder or colorectal cancer (not recorded which). This table probably holds off-target reads from a library built for another chain. For the CDR3, the DNA is TGCAGTGCTCTAGGGACAGGGTACCGGGAGACCCAGTACTTC. Its protein product is CSALGTGYRETQYF.